This entry features one T cell receptor beta chain sequence. Its cognate antigen has yet to be identified. Per-nucleotide qualities are absent, and no much larger clonotype sits a single base away. This entry belongs to a study of blood T cell repertoires in COVID-19 (dated by TCRdb to the early 2020s). A note on the overall study: Collaborator samples came from the United States, Italy and Spain and covered acute and convalescent phases of COVID-19. The repertoires were made available in a free public database intended to serve as a resource for research on the immune response to SARS-CoV-2. The samples were drawn from the first 160 participants of the ongoing ImmuneRACE study and from 1,200 or so subjects provided by 6 global collaborators. A de-identified subject ID, COVID-19 status, age in years and sex were almost always included in the sample metadata. The prospective study material was composed of cDNA or gDNA derived from T cells, B-cell-depleted T cells, or PBMCs. Where HLA class I and class II types were available, the types were taken from metadata supplied by the sample provider, not from assay-based typing. Deeply sampled blood TCRbeta repertoires from subjects exposed to, actively infected with, or recovered from COVID-19 were included in the dataset. General conclusions and limits of the study: The amount of clinical and demographic metadata varied by source and participant and was provided uncurated.

Whole blood was collected in K2EDTA tubes by collaborating institutions according to the institutions' own protocols. For TCRbeta analysis, collaborator samples were shipped as frozen whole blood, as isolated PBMCs, or as DNA extracted from either sample type. TCRbeta CDR3 regions were amplified from genomic DNA using the immunoSEQ Assay, a bias-controlled multiplex PCR. The study's own analysis went as follows. Nucleated cell counts per sample were estimated from amplification of reference gene primers within the assay. Sequence reads were collapsed and filtered to measure the absolute abundance of every unique TCRbeta CDR3 rearrangement. For each sample, productive Simpson clonality was calculated as the square root of Simpson's diversity index over productive rearrangements. This immuneACCESS table, as held by TCRdb, lists in-frame sequences with V and J called but not all clones. Of the missing ones, under half trace to an unresolved V gene in checked studies; the others have no known cause. V and J calls and clone size are those listed in that table; D and trimming were worked out from the DNA. The sample table shows about 280,000 clones, and 85% are seen once. The top ten constitute roughly 5.3% of the sample.

The CDR3 spans 17 residues, from the cysteine through the phenylalanine. This entry keeps only the CDR3 DNA: 51 bases, framed from base 1. Per the germline V gene (reference sequence), MNHEY is the CDR1 and SMNVEV is the CDR2. Trimming removed 5 bases from V and 5 bases from J; the gene matches leave 15 bases unexplained. The sequencing input was peripheral blood. This clonotype was sampled from a man aged 50 to 59 with active or convalescent COVID-19. This receptor chain uses TRBV27 and TRBJ2-5; 9 nucleotides in the junction match TRBD2. CDR3 reads: CASSMGSAGGSRETQYF. The sequenced DNA is TGTGCCAGCAGTATGGGTTCGGCGGGAGGGTCCCGGGAGACCCAGTACTTC.